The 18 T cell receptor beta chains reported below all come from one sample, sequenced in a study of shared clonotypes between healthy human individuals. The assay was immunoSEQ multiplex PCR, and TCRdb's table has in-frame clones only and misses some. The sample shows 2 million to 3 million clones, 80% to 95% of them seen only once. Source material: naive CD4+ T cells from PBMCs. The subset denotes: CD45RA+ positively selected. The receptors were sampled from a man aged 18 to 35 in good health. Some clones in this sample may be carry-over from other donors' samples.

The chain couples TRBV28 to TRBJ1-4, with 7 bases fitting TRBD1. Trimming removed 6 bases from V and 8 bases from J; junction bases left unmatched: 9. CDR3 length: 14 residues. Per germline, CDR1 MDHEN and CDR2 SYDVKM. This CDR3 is CASSPTGEGEKLFF. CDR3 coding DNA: TGTGCCAGCAGCCCCACAGGGGAAGGGGAAAAACTGTTTTTT. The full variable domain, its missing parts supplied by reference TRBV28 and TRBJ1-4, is DVKVTQSSRYLVKRTGEKVFLECVQDMDHENMFWYRQDPGLGLRLIYFSYDVKMKEKGDIPEGYSVSREKKERFSLILESASTNQTSMYLCASSPTGEGEKLFFGSGTQLSVL.

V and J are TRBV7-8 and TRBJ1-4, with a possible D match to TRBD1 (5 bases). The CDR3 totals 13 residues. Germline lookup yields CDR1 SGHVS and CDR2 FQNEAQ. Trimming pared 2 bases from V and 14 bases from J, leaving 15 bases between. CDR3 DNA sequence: TGTGCCAGCAGCTTATCGGACAACCAAGGGCTGTTTTTT. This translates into CASSLSDNQGLFF. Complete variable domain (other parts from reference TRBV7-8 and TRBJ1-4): GAGVSQSPRYKVAKRGQDVALRCDPISGHVSLFWYQQALGQGPEFLTYFQNEAQLDKSGLPSDRFFAERPEGSVSTLKIQRTQQEDSAVYLCASSLSDNQGLFFGSGTQLSVL.

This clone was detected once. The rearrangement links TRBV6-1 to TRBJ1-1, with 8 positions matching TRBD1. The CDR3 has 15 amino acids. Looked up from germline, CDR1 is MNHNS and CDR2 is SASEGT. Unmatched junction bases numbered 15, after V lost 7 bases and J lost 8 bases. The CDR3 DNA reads TGTGCCAGCACCGCCTTCCGAACAGGGGGGTCAGAAGCTTTCTTT. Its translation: CASTAFRTGGSEAFF.

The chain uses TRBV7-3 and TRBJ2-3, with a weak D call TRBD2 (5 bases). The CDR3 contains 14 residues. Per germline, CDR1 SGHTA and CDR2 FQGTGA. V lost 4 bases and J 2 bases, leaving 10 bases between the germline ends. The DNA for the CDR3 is TGTGCCAGCAGCTCTAGCCCAGACACAGATACGCAGTATTTT. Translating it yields CASSSSPDTDTQYF.

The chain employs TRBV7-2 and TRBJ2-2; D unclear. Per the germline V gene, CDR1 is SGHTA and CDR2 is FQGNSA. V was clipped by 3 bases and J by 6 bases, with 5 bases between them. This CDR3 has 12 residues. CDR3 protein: CASSLISGELFF. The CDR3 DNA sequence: TGTGCCAGCAGCTTGATCTCCGGGGAGCTGTTTTTT.

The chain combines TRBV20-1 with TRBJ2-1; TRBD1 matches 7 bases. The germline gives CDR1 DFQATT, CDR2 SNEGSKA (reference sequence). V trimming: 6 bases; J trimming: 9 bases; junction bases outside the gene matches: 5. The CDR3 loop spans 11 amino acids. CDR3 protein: CSAVAGGEQFF. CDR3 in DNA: TGCAGTGCCGTAGCAGGGGGTGAGCAGTTCTTC.

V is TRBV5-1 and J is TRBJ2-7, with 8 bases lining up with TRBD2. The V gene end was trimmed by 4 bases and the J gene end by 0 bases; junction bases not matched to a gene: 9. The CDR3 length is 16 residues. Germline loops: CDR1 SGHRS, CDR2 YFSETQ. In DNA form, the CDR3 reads TGCGCCAGCAGCCACCTCCTAGCGGGCCTCTCCTACGAGCAGTACTTC. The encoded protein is CASSHLLAGLSYEQYF.

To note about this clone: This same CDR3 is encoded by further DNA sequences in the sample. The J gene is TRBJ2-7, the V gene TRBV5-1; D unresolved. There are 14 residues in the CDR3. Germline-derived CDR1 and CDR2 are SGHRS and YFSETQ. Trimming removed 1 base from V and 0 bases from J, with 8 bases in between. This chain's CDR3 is CASSLSGSSYEQYF. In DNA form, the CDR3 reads TGCGCCAGCAGCTTGTCGGGCAGCTCCTACGAGCAGTACTTC.

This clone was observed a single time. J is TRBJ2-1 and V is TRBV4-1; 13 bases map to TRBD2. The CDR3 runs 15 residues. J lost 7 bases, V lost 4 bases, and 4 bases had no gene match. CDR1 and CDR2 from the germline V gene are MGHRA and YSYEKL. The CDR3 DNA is TGCGCCAGCAGCCCTAGGACTAGCGGGAGTAATGAGCAGTTCTTC. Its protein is CASSPRTSGSNEQFF.

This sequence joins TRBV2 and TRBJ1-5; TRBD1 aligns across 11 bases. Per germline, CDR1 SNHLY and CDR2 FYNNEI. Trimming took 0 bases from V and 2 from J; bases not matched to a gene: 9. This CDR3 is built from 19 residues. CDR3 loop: CASSEALRGTGGRNQPQHF. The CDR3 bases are TGTGCCAGCAGTGAAGCGCTTCGTGGGACAGGGGGACGCAATCAGCCCCAGCATTTT.

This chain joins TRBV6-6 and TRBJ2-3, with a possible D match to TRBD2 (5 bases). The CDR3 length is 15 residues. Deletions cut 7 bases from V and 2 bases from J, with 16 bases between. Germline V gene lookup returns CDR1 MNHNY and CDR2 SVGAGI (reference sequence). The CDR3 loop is CASTLTSSSTDTQYF. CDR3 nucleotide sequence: TGTGCCAGCACCCTAACTAGTTCCTCCACAGATACGCAGTATTTT.

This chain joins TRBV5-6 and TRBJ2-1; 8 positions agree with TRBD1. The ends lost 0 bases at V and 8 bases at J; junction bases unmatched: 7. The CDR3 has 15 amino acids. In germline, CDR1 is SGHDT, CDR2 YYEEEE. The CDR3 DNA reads TGTGCCAGCAGCTTGGCCAAGGCAGGGGGCTATGAGCAGTTCTTC. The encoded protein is CASSLAKAGGYEQFF.

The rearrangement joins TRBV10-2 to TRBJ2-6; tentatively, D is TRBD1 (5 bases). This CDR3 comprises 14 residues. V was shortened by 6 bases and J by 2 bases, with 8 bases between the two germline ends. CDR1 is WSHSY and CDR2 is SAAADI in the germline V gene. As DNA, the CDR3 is TGCGCCAGCAGAGACAGACCTGGGGCCAACGTCCTGACTTTC. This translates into CASRDRPGANVLTF.

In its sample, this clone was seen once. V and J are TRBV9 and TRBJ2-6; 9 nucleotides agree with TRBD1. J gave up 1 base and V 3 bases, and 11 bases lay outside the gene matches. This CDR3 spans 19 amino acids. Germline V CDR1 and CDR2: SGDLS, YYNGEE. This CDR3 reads CASSARRDREGSGANVLTF. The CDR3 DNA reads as TGTGCCAGCAGCGCGCGGCGGGACAGGGAAGGATCTGGGGCCAACGTCCTGACTTTC.

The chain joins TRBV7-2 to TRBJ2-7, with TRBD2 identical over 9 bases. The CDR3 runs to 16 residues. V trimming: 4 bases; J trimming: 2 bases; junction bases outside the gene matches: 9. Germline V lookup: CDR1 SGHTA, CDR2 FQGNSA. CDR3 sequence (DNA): TGTGCCAGCAGCTCAGTAGGACTAGCGCGCCCCTACGAGCAGTACTTC. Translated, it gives CASSSVGLARPYEQYF.

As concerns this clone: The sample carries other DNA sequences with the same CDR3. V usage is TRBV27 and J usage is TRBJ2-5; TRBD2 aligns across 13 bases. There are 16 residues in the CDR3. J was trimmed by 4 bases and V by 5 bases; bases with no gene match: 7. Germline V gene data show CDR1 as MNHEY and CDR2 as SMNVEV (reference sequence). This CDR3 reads CASSPRTSGSPETQYF. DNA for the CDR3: TGTGCCAGCAGTCCAAGGACTAGCGGGAGCCCAGAGACCCAGTACTTC.

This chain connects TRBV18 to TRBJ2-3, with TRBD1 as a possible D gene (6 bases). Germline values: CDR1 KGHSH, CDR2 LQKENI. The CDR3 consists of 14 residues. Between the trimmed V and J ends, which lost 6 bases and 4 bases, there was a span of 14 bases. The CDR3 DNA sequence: TGTGCCAGCTCCCGCGAACAGGGCCCAGATACGCAGTATTTT. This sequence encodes CASSREQGPDTQYF.

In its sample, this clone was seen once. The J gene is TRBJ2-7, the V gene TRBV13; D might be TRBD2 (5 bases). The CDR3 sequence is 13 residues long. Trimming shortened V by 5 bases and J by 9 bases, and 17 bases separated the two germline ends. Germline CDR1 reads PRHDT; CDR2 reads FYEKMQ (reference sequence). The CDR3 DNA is TGTGCCAGCAGCCCCCCCGGACTGGCGCCGCAGTACTTC. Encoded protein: CASSPPGLAPQYF.